This T cell receptor (beta chain) is drawn from a study of OX40 agonist ivuxolimab in advanced cancers. The data were produced by immunoSEQ multiplex PCR, yet TCRdb's version contains in-frame clones alone and is incomplete. The repertoire holds 40,000 to 45,000 clones, with more than 80% as singletons. Germline loops: CDR1 MNHNY, CDR2 SVGAGI (reference sequence). V lost 5 bases and J lost 5, with 13 bases in between. The CDR3 has 15 amino acids. The chain joins TRBV6-6 to TRBJ1-6; unclear D gene. This clonotype was sampled from an adult with an advanced solid tumor such as melanoma, head and neck, liver or kidney cancer. Sequencing was performed on CD4+ or CD8+ T cells sorted from blood, taken in a trial of the OX40 agonist ivuxolimab. CDR3 protein: CASSMQRAHNSPLHF. The DNA of the CDR3 is TGTGCCAGCAGTATGCAGCGGGCTCATAATTCACCCCTCCACTTT.